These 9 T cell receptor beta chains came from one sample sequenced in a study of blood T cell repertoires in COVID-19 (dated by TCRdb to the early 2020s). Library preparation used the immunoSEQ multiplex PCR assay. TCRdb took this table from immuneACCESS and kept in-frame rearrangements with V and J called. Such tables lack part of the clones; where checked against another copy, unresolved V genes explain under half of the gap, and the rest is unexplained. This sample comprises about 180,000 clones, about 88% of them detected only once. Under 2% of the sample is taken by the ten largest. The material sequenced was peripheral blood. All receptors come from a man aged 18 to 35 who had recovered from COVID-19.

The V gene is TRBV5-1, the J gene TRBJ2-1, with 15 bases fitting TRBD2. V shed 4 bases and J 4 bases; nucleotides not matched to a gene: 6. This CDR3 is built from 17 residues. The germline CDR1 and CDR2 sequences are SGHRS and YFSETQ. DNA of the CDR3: TGCGCCAGCAGCACCGGGACTAGCGGGAGGCTTTACAATGAGCAGTTCTTC. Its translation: CASSTGTSGRLYNEQFF.

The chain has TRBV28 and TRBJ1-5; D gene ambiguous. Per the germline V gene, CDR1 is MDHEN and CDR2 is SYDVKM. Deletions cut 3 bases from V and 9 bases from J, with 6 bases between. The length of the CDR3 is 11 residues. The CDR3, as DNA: TGTGCCAGCAGTTTGTCGGGGCCCCAGCATTTT. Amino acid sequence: CASSLSGPQHF.

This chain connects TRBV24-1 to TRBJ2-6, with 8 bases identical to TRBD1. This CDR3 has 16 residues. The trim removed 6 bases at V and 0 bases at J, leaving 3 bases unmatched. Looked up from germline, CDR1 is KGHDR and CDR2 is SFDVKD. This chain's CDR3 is CATSRDRRSGANVLTF. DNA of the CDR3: TGTGCCACCAGTCGGGACAGGCGCTCTGGGGCCAACGTCCTGACTTTC.

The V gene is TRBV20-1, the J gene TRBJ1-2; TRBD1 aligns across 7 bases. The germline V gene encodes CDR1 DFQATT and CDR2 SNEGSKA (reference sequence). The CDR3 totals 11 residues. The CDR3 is CTIQGSYGYTF. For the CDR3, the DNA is TGCACCATACAGGGGAGCTATGGCTACACCTTC.

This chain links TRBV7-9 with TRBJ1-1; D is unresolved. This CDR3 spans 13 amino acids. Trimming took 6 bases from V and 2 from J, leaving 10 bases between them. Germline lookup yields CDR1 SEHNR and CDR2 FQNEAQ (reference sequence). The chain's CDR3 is CASRLQANTEAFF. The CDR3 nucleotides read TGTGCCAGCAGATTGCAAGCTAACACTGAAGCTTTCTTT.

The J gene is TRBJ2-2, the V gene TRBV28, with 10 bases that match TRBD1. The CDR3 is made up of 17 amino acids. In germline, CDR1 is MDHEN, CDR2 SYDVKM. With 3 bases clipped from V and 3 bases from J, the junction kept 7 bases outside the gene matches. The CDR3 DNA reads TGTGCCAGCAGTTTTCCGCCCGGGACAGGGGACACCGGGGAGCTGTTTTTT. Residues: CASSFPPGTGDTGELFF.

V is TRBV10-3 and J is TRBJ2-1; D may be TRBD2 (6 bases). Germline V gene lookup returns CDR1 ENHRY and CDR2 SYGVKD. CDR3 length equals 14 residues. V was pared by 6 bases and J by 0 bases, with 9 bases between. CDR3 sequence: CAISGSISYNEQFF. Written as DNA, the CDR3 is TGTGCCATCAGCGGGAGTATCTCCTACAATGAGCAGTTCTTC.

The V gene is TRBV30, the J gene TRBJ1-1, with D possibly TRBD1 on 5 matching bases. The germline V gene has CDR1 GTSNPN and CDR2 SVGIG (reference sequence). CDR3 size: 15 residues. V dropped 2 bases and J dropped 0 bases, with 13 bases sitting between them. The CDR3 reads CAWSRYLTVNTEAFF. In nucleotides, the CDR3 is TGTGCCTGGAGTCGGTACCTGACAGTGAACACTGAAGCTTTCTTT. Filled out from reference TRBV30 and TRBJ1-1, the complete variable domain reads SQTIHQWPATLVQPVGSPLSLECTVEGTSNPNLYWYRQAAGRGLQLLFYSVGIGQISSEVPQNLSASRPQDRQFILSSKKLLLSDSGFYLCAWSRYLTVNTEAFFGQGTRLTVV.

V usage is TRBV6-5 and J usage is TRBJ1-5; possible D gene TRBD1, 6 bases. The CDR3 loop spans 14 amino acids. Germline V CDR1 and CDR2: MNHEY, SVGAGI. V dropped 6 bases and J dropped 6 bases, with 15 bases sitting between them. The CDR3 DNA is TGTGCCAGCAGATTGGACAGCTCGGCTCAGCCCCAGCATTTT. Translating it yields CASRLDSSAQPQHF.